A selection of T cell receptor beta chains follows, all from one sample in a study of OX40 agonist ivuxolimab in advanced cancers. Assay used: immunoSEQ multiplex PCR; TCRdb lists only in-frame clones, some missing. The sample contains tens of thousands of clones, 80% to 90% of which appear only once. The input for sequencing was CD4+ or CD8+ T cells sorted from blood, taken in a trial of the OX40 agonist ivuxolimab. The receptors stem from an adult with an advanced solid tumor such as melanoma, head and neck, liver or kidney cancer. The CDR3 runs from the conserved cysteine through the conserved F or W. The D gene is left open where the match is weak. Rows may omit the clone size; those that give it use once, few, many or a size class.

d_call	v_call	j_call	clone_size	cdr3_nt	cdr3_aa
TRBD2	TRBV19	TRBJ2-7	NA	TGTGCCAGTAGTCCAGGACTAGCGGGGAGCTACGAGCAGTACTTC	CASSPGLAGSYEQYF
NA	TRBV7-9	TRBJ1-4	NA	TGTGCCAGCAGCTTAACAGACCCGATCAAGTATGAAAAACTGTTTTTT	CASSLTDPIKYEKLFF
NA	TRBV14	TRBJ2-1	NA	TGTGCCAGCAGCCAAGGTTTTTGGAGTGAGCAGTTCTTC	CASSQGFWSEQFF
NA	TRBV18	TRBJ2-3	NA	TGTGCCAGCTCACCACCCGGGGGAAACCTGGATACGCAGTATTTT	CASSPPGGNLDTQYF
NA	TRBV6-4	TRBJ2-2	many	TGTGCCAGCAGTGAATCCGGGACCGGGGAGCTGTTTTTT	CASSESGTGELFF
TRBD1	TRBV9	TRBJ1-2	NA	TGTGCCAGCAGCGTATTGGGGACAGGGAACTATGGCTACACCTTC	CASSVLGTGNYGYTF
NA	TRBV5-5	TRBJ2-7	NA	TGTGCCAGCAGCTTTTCAGACTATTCCTACGAGCAGTACTTC	CASSFSDYSYEQYF
TRBD2	TRBV28	TRBJ2-1	NA	TGTGCCAGCAGATCCCTAGCGGGAGGGCCCCCCTACAATGAGCAGTTCTTC	CASRSLAGGPPYNEQFF
NA	TRBV27	TRBJ2-7	NA	TGTGCCAGCAGGGCGGGCCAGGCTCCCGAGCAGTACTTC	CASRAGQAPEQYF
TRBD2	TRBV28	TRBJ2-7	NA	TGTGCCAGCCTTAGACTAGCGGGAGACTACGAGCAGTACTTC	CASLRLAGDYEQYF
NA	TRBV10-2	TRBJ1-4	once	TGCGCCAGCAGGACCGCCGGACCCTATGAAAAACTGTTTTTT	CASRTAGPYEKLFF
NA	TRBV5-1	TRBJ2-7	NA	TGCGCCAGCAGCTTGGTGTCGGACTACGAGCAGTACTTC	CASSLVSDYEQYF
NA	TRBV6-1	TRBJ2-2	NA	TGTGCCTCTCTGGGACAAACCGGGGAGCTGTTTTTT	CASLGQTGELFF
NA	TRBV4-1	TRBJ2-7	NA	TGCGCCAGCAGCCATACCTCGGGACCCACATACGAGCAGTACTTC	CASSHTSGPTYEQYF
NA	TRBV7-2	TRBJ1-3	NA	TGTGCCAGCAGCTTTTTACACCTCTCTGGAAACACCATATATTTT	CASSFLHLSGNTIYF
TRBD1	TRBV7-6	TRBJ1-2	NA	TGTGCCAGCAGCCCAGGCCCGGGACAGGGGCTGTCTAACTATGGCTACACCTTC	CASSPGPGQGLSNYGYTF
TRBD2	TRBV19	TRBJ2-3	NA	TGTGCCAGTAGTTCGTGGACGAGGACTAGCGGGAGCCCAGATACGCAGTATTTT	CASSSWTRTSGSPDTQYF
TRBD1	TRBV7-9	TRBJ1-4	NA	TGTGCCAGCAGCTTGGGGACAGGGGGCATTACTAATGAAAAACTGTTTTTT	CASSLGTGGITNEKLFF
NA	TRBV6-4	TRBJ1-1	once	TGTGCCAGCAGTGACCCCGACAGTGGGAGAGCTTTCTTT	CASSDPDSGRAFF
NA	TRBV5-4	TRBJ1-1	NA	TGTGCCAGCAGCTTTGGGGGAGGAGGGACTGAAGCTTTCTTT	CASSFGGGGTEAFF
NA	TRBV25-1	TRBJ1-1	NA	TGTGCCAGCAGTGAATCGTGGGGTTTGACTGAAGCTTTCTTT	CASSESWGLTEAFF
NA	TRBV2	TRBJ1-2	NA	TGTGCCAGCAGGATACAGGGAAACTATGGCTACACCTTC	CASRIQGNYGYTF
TRBD2	TRBV10-3	TRBJ2-7	NA	TGTGCCATCAGTGGGGCTAGCGGGCCGTCCTACGAGCAGTACTTC	CAISGASGPSYEQYF
NA	TRBV19	TRBJ2-5	NA	TGTGCCAGTAGTATGGGGGACAACGGGGAGACCCAGTACTTC	CASSMGDNGETQYF
NA	TRBV7-9	TRBJ2-7	NA	TGTGCCAGCAGCCCCCCGGTGAGTAACCAGGAGGAGCAGTACTTC	CASSPPVSNQEEQYF
NA	TRBV27	TRBJ2-1	NA	TGTGCCAGCAGTCCGCTTAAGGCAAGTGACAATGAGCAGTTCTTC	CASSPLKASDNEQFF
NA	TRBV30	TRBJ2-1	NA	TGTGCCTGGAGTTATGGCCCTGGGTATGAGCAGTTCTTC	CAWSYGPGYEQFF
NA	TRBV30	TRBJ2-3	NA	TGTGCCTGGAGGCCGACAGATACGCAGTATTTT	CAWRPTDTQYF
TRBD1	TRBV10-1	TRBJ2-7	once	TGCGCCAGCAGTGAGTCGCAGGGGGCATACGAGCAGTACTTC	CASSESQGAYEQYF
NA	TRBV7-9	TRBJ1-2	NA	TGTGCCAGCATCCTGACCGGGACCGACTTAGACTATGGCTACACCTTC	CASILTGTDLDYGYTF
NA	TRBV7-9	TRBJ2-7	NA	TGTGCCAGCAGAGGAGACCGGGACGTGGGCGAGCAGTACTTC	CASRGDRDVGEQYF
TRBD1	TRBV7-8	TRBJ1-5	medium-sized	TGTGCCAGCAGCTTAGCACAGGGGCCTAGTCAGCCCCAGCATTTT	CASSLAQGPSQPQHF
NA	TRBV7-9	TRBJ1-4	NA	TGTGCCAGCAGCGGACGGGACTGGGATGAAAAACTGTTTTTT	CASSGRDWDEKLFF
TRBD2	TRBV6-5	TRBJ2-7	once	TGTGCCAGCAGTTACAGTTCGGGGGGGAATCGCGACGAGCAGTACTTC	CASSYSSGGNRDEQYF
TRBD1	TRBV7-9	TRBJ1-2	NA	TGTGCCAGCAGCCCAAACCGGGACAGACCTAGGGGCCTCTATGAGGGCTACACCTTC	CASSPNRDRPRGLYEGYTF
TRBD1	TRBV27	TRBJ1-2	few	TGTGCCAGCCGACCTGGGCGGGGACAGGGATATGGCTACACCTTC	CASRPGRGQGYGYTF
NA	TRBV6-1	TRBJ2-7	NA	TGTGCCAGCAGTGAGGTTCAAGGGGGGAGACCCTACGAGCAGTACTTC	CASSEVQGGRPYEQYF
NA	TRBV5-4	TRBJ2-5	NA	TGTGCCAGCAGCCCCCCCGCTGGTCGAGAGACCCAGTACTTC	CASSPPAGRETQYF
NA	TRBV6-5	TRBJ2-7	NA	TGTGCCAGCAGTTTCCACGGTGATCTGCAGTACTTC	CASSFHGDLQYF
NA	TRBV10-1	TRBJ2-7	NA	TGCGCCAGCAGTGAGTCGTCCAGGGCAGTTCCCTACGAGCAGTACTTC	CASSESSRAVPYEQYF
NA	TRBV5-1	TRBJ2-7	NA	TGCGCCAGCAGCTTGGCAGAGCTAACCTACGAGCAGTACTTC	CASSLAELTYEQYF
NA	TRBV30	TRBJ1-3	NA	TGTGCCTGGAGTCTCGTGAGCTCTGGAAACACCATATATTTT	CAWSLVSSGNTIYF
TRBD1	TRBV7-9	TRBJ1-5	NA	TGTGCCAGCAGCTTAGGGGGAGGGGGCCAGCCCCAGCATTTT	CASSLGGGGQPQHF
NA	TRBV28	TRBJ1-3	NA	TGTGCCAGCAGCCACCCCCGGGACGGAAACACCATATATTTT	CASSHPRDGNTIYF
TRBD2	TRBV7-9	TRBJ2-1	NA	TGTGCCAGCAGCTTGGGGCCGGGACTAGCGGAGTACAATGAGCAGTTCTTC	CASSLGPGLAEYNEQFF
NA	TRBV7-8	TRBJ2-7	NA	TGTGCCAGCAGCCAGACGCCCTCCTACGAGCAGTACTTC	CASSQTPSYEQYF
NA	TRBV6-5	TRBJ2-3	NA	TGTGCCAGCAGTCCAGGGGTCTTCGGCACAGATACGCAGTATTTT	CASSPGVFGTDTQYF
TRBD1	TRBV5-4	TRBJ1-5	NA	TGTGCCAGCAGCGTCGGGACAGGGGCTAATCAGCCCCAGCATTTT	CASSVGTGANQPQHF
NA	TRBV21-1	TRBJ1-1	NA	TGTGCCAGCAGCAAAGAAACAGGGATGAACACTGAAGCTTTCTTT	CASSKETGMNTEAFF
NA	TRBV27	TRBJ1-2	NA	TGTGCCAGCAGTTTTGGGCTTGGCTATGGCTACACCTTC	CASSFGLGYGYTF
NA	TRBV27	TRBJ1-5	NA	TGTGCCAGCAGTGGGAGGGGCCCGTGGGGTCAGCCCCAGCATTTT	CASSGRGPWGQPQHF
TRBD2	TRBV10-3	TRBJ2-1	NA	TGTGCCATCAGTGTGGGGGGGACTAGCGGGATGATCTACAATGAGCAGTTCTTC	CAISVGGTSGMIYNEQFF
TRBD1	TRBV9	TRBJ2-7	NA	TGTGCCAGCAGCGTAGGAGGGACAGGCCTAGCCTACGAGCAGTACTTC	CASSVGGTGLAYEQYF
NA	TRBV2	TRBJ1-5	NA	TGTGCCAGCAGAGCACAGGGTAGCAATCAGCCCCAGCATTTT	CASRAQGSNQPQHF
TRBD2	TRBV5-4	TRBJ2-7	NA	TGTGCCAGCAGCTTGGACAGCGGGAGTCCGGAGCAGTACTTC	CASSLDSGSPEQYF
NA	TRBV27	TRBJ2-3	NA	TGTGCCAGCAGTTTATTCCAGTACACAGATACGCAGTATTTT	CASSLFQYTDTQYF
TRBD1	TRBV7-8	TRBJ1-2	NA	TGTGCCAGCAGCCTCACCGAACAGGGGTGGTATGGCTACACCTTC	CASSLTEQGWYGYTF
NA	TRBV29-1	TRBJ1-1	few	TGCAGCGTTGTTGGCCGTTTGAACACTGAAGCTTTCTTT	CSVVGRLNTEAFF